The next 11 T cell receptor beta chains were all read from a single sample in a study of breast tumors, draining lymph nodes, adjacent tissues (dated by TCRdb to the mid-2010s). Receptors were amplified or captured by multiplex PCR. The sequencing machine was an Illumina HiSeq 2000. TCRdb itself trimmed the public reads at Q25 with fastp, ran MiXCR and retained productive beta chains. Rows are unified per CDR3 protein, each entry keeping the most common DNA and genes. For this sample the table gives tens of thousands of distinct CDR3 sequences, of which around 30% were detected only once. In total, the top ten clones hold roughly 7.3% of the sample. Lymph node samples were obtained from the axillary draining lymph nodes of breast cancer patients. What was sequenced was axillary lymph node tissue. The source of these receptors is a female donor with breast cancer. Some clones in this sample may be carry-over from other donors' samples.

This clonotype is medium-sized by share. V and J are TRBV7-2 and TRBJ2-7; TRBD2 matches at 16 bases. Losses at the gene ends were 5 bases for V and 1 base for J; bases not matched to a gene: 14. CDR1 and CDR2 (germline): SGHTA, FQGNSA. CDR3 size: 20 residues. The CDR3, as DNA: TGTGCCAGCAGCAAATCGGGACTAGCGGGAGGGCCTGGGCGATCCTACGAGCAGTACTTC. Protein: CASSKSGLAGGPGRSYEQYF.

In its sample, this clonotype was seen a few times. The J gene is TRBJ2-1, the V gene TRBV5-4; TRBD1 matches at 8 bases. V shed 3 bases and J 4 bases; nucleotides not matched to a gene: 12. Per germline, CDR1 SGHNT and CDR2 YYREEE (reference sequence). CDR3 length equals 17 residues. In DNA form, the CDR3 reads TGTGCCAGCAGCTCGGCCCGGCACAGGGGGAATTACAATGAGCAGTTCTTC. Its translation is CASSSARHRGNYNEQFF.

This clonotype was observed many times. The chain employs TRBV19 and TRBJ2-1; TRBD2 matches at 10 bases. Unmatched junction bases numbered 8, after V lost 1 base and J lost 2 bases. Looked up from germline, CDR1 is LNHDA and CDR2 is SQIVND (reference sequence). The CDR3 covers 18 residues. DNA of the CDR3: TGTGCCAGTAGTATAGTAGCGGGAGGAGTCTTCCCCTACAATGAGCAGTTCTTC. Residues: CASSIVAGGVFPYNEQFF.

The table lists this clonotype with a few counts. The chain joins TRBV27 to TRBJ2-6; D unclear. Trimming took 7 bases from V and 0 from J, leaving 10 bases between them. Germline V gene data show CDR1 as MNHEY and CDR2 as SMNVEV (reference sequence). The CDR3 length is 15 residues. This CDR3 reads CASTRGYSGANVLTF. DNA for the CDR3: TGTGCCAGCACCCGCGGTTACTCTGGGGCCAACGTCCTGACTTTC.

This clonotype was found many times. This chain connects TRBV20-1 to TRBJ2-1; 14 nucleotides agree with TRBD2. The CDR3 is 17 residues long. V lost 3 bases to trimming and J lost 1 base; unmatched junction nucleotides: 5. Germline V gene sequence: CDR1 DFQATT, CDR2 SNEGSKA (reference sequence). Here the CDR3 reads CSARDGLAGGSYNEQFF. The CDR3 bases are TGCAGTGCTAGGGATGGACTAGCGGGAGGATCCTACAATGAGCAGTTCTTC.

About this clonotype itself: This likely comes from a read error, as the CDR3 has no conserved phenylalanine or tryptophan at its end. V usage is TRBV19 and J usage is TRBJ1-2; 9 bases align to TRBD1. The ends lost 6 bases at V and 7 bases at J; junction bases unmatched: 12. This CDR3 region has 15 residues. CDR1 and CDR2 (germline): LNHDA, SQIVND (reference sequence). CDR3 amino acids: CASRNFLQGASGYTL. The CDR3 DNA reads TGTGCCAGTAGGAACTTTCTACAGGGGGCCTCTGGCTACACCCTC.

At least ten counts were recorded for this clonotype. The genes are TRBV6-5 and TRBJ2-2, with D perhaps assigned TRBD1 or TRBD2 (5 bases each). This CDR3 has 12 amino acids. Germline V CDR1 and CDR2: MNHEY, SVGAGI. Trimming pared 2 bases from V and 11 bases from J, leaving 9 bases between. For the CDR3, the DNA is TGTGCCAGCAGTTACATCCGGGGCGAGCTGTTTTTT. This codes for CASSYIRGELFF.

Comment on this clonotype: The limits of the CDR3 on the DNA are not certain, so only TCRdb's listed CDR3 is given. The CDR3 protein is CSAGLGGFQNIQYFGTGELFF. The rearrangement links TRBV29-1 to TRBJ2-2; the DNA was not compared with TRBD1, the D call given in the table. Germline loops: CDR1 SQVTM, CDR2 ANQGSEA. Ends included, the CDR3 has 21 residues.

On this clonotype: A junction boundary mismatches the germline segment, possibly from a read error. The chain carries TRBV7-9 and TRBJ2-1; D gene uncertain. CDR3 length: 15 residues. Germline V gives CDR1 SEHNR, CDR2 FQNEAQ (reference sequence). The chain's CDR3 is CASSLRRSAYIEQFF. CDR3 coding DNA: TGTGCCAGCAGCTTAAGGCGGTCAGCATACATTGAGCAGTTCTTC.

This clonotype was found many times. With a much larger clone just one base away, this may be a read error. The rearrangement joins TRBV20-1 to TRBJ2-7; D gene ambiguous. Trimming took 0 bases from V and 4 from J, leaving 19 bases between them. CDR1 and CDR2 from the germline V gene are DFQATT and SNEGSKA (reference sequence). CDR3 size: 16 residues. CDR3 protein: CSARDFGSDPSYEQYF. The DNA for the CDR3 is TGCAGTGCTAGAGACTTCGGATCTGACCCCTCGTACGAGCAGTACTTC.

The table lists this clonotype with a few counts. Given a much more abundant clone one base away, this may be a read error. In nucleotides, the CDR3 is TGTGCCAGCAGCATGAACCGGGACACGGAGCAGTTCTTC. Amino acid sequence: CASSMNRDTEQFF. The chain links TRBV11-2 to TRBJ2-1; possible D gene TRBD1, 6 bases. The germline V gene has CDR1 SGHAT and CDR2 FQNNGV. Between the trimmed V and J ends, which lost 5 bases and 10 bases, there was a span of 15 bases. This CDR3 comprises 13 residues.